One sample yielded the 7 T cell receptor beta chains listed below, sequenced in a study of shared clonotypes between healthy human individuals. It was CD45RO-negative cells, positively selected for CCR7, that made up naive CD8 cells, with terminally differentiated effector memory CD45RA+ cells excluded. The table came from immunoSEQ multiplex PCR; TCRdb's copy has only in-frame clones and leaves some out. The sample holds over 2 million clones, roughly 94% seen once. Sequencing input: naive CD8+ T cells sorted from blood. Receptors were obtained from a man between 18 and 35 years old in good health.

V is TRBV10-2 and J is TRBJ2-3, with 8 bases aligning to TRBD1. V shed 2 bases, J shed 1 base, and the junction held 2 bases outside the gene matches. CDR1 is WSHSY and CDR2 is SAAADI in the germline V gene. The CDR3 loop spans 15 amino acids. DNA of the CDR3: TGCGCCAGCAGTGAGCCGGGACAGGGCACAGATACGCAGTATTTT. Amino acids: CASSEPGQGTDTQYF.

The chain has TRBV5-1 and TRBJ1-2; the D is unclear. CDR3 size: 15 residues. The germline V gene encodes CDR1 SGHRS and CDR2 YFSETQ. The ends were cut back, 4 bases at V and 0 bases at J, with 13 bases in the middle. The CDR3 protein is CASSLKAATNYGYTF. In DNA, the CDR3 is TGCGCCAGCAGCCTGAAGGCAGCTACTAACTATGGCTACACCTTC.

The genes are TRBV7-9 and TRBJ2-1; the D gene is possibly TRBD2 (5 bases). The ends were cut back, 5 bases at V and 9 bases at J, with 14 bases in the middle. Germline CDR1 and CDR2: SEHNR and FQNEAQ (reference sequence). The CDR3 loop spans 13 amino acids. Here the CDR3 DNA reads TGTGCCAGCAGCCGAGTACTAGTAGGTGAGCAGTTCTTC. Translating gives CASSRVLVGEQFF.

J is TRBJ2-3 and V is TRBV4-1; D is unclear. The CDR3 totals 13 residues. CDR1 is MGHRA and CDR2 is YSYEKL in the germline V gene. Trimming cost V 0 bases and J 6 bases, with 7 bases left between them. CDR3 amino acids: CASSQDRWDTQYF. CDR3 DNA sequence: TGCGCCAGCAGCCAAGATCGGTGGGATACGCAGTATTTT.

With regard to this clone: The sample has other DNA sequences that encode this CDR3 too. The V call is TRBV6-5, the J call TRBJ2-7; D could derive from TRBD1 or TRBD2 (6 bases each). CDR1 and CDR2 from the germline V gene are MNHEY and SVGAGI. The CDR3 length is 14 residues. Trimming removed 2 bases from V and 2 bases from J, with 10 bases in between. This chain's CDR3 is CASSYGGPTYEQYF. CDR3 bases: TGTGCCAGCAGTTACGGGGGGCCCACCTACGAGCAGTACTTC.

Worth noting for this clone: The same CDR3 can be traced to other DNA sequences in this sample. The rearrangement joins TRBV9 to TRBJ2-3; D call uncertain. The CDR3 is 13 residues long. Germline lookup yields CDR1 SGDLS and CDR2 YYNGEE. V lost 0 bases, J lost 3 bases, and 5 bases lay in between. The CDR3 is CASSVDGTDTQYF. In DNA, the CDR3 is TGTGCCAGCAGCGTAGACGGTACAGATACGCAGTATTTT.

The rearrangement joins TRBV2 to TRBJ2-5, with 16 positions matching TRBD2. The germline CDR1 and CDR2 sequences are SNHLY and FYNNEI. This CDR3 is 18 amino acids long. V trimming: 0 bases; J trimming: 5 bases; junction bases outside the gene matches: 6. CDR3 residues: CASSEARGLAGGWETQYF. The CDR3 nucleotides read TGTGCCAGCAGTGAAGCGCGGGGACTAGCGGGAGGGTGGGAGACCCAGTACTTC.